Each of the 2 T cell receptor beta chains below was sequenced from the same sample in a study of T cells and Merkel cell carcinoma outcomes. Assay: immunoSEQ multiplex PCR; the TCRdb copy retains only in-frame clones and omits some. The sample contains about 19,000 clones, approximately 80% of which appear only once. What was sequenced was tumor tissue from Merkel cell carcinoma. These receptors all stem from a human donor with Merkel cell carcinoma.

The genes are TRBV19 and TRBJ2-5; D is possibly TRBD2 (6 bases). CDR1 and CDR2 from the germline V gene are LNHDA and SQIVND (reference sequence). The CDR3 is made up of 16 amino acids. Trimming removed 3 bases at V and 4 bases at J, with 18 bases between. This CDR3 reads CASSIGGVGGRETQYF. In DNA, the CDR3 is TGTGCCAGTAGTATCGGGGGAGTGGGGGGTAGAGAGACCCAGTACTTC.

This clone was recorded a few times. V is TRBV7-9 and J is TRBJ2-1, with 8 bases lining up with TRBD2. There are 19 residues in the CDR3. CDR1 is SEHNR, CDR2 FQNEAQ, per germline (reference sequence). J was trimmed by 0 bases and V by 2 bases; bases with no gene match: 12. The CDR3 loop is CASSLRLSGSGSSYNEQFF. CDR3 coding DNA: TGTGCCAGCAGCTTAAGGCTTTCGGGGAGCGGGAGCTCCTACAATGAGCAGTTCTTC.